One sample yielded the 30 T cell receptor beta chains listed below, sequenced in a study of blood T cell repertoires in COVID-19 (TCRdb year 2020). The library was made by the immunoSEQ multiplex PCR assay. As stored in TCRdb, this immuneACCESS dataset retains in-frame rearrangements with V and J assigned. A fraction of the clones does not appear; measured against another copy, unresolved V genes explain less than half of the discrepancy, and the remainder lacks a known reason. For this sample the table gives about 200,000 clones, of which 83% were detected only once. The ten biggest clones cover roughly 2.7% of the sample. The sample consisted of peripheral blood. All receptors come from a woman in her forties with active or convalescent COVID-19.

This rearrangement joins TRBV19 to TRBJ2-7; 10 nucleotides line up with TRBD1. Germline V gene sequence: CDR1 LNHDA, CDR2 SQIVND (reference sequence). Trimming took 2 bases from V and 4 from J; bases not matched to a gene: 8. The CDR3 runs 16 residues. CDR3 residues: CASSIRGTGETYEQYF. The DNA of the CDR3 is TGTGCCAGTAGTATAAGGGGGACAGGGGAGACTTACGAGCAGTACTTC. Together with reference TRBV19 and TRBJ2-7, the CDR3 gives the full variable domain: DGGITQSPKYLFRKEGQNVTLSCEQNLNHDAMYWYRQDPGQGLRLIYYSQIVNDFQKGDIAEGYSVSREKKESFPLTVTSAQKNPTAFYLCASSIRGTGETYEQYFGPGTRLTVT.

This clone was seen just once. This chain uses TRBV30 with TRBJ1-2; 10 positions match TRBD1. Trimming took 1 base from V and 9 from J; bases not matched to a gene: 5. Germline V gene lookup returns CDR1 GTSNPN and CDR2 SVGIG (reference sequence). CDR3 length: 13 residues. This CDR3 is CAWSGGQGLSYTF. The CDR3 DNA reads as TGTGCCTGGAGTGGGGGACAGGGGTTGAGCTACACCTTC. Using reference TRBV30 and TRBJ1-2 for the parts outside the CDR3, the full variable domain is SQTIHQWPATLVQPVGSPLSLECTVEGTSNPNLYWYRQAAGRGLQLLFYSVGIGQISSEVPQNLSASRPQDRQFILSSKKLLLSDSGFYLCAWSGGQGLSYTFGSGTRLTVV.

The V gene is TRBV6-6, the J gene TRBJ1-6, with 7 bases identical to TRBD1. The trim removed 2 bases at V and 7 bases at J, leaving 8 bases unmatched. Germline CDR1 is MNHNY and CDR2 is SVGAGI (reference sequence). The CDR3 loop spans 16 amino acids. The CDR3, as DNA: TGTGCCAGCAGTTACCTGGGGACAGTAAACAATTCACCCCTCCACTTT. Translated: CASSYLGTVNNSPLHF.

The chain employs TRBV20-1 and TRBJ1-2, with D possibly TRBD1 on 6 matching bases. Between the trimmed V and J ends, which lost 3 bases and 6 bases, there was a span of 17 bases. The CDR3 totals 14 residues. Germline lookup yields CDR1 DFQATT and CDR2 SNEGSKA (reference sequence). In DNA form, the CDR3 reads TGCAGTGCTAGTATGGTTCTTAGGACAGATGGCTACACCTTC. Protein product: CSASMVLRTDGYTF.

The chain recombines TRBV7-2 with TRBJ1-2; no definite D call. The V gene's germline CDR1 is SGHTA and CDR2 FQGNSA. V was shortened by 1 base and J by 4 bases, with 7 bases between the two germline ends. CDR3 length equals 13 residues. The chain's CDR3 is CASSLGGLYGYTF. CDR3 nucleotides: TGTGCCAGCAGCTTAGGCGGTCTCTATGGCTACACCTTC.

The V and J genes are TRBV19 and TRBJ1-4, with 8 bases identical to TRBD1. CDR3 size: 14 residues. V was pared by 6 bases and J by 8 bases, with 8 bases of the junction left unmatched. Germline V gene sequence: CDR1 LNHDA, CDR2 SQIVND (reference sequence). The CDR3 here is CASSRQGLREKLFF. The DNA for the CDR3 is TGTGCCAGTAGCAGACAGGGGCTTCGGGAAAAACTGTTTTTT.

This rearrangement joins TRBV6-1 to TRBJ1-6; 7 positions agree with TRBD1. J was trimmed by 7 bases and V by 2 bases; bases with no gene match: 8. The CDR3 runs 16 residues. Germline-derived CDR1 and CDR2 are MNHNS and SASEGT. The CDR3 loop reads CASSEKGGQFNSPLHF. For the CDR3, the DNA is TGTGCCAGCAGTGAAAAAGGGGGACAGTTCAATTCACCCCTCCACTTT.

The CDR3 DNA reads TGTGCCAGCAGCTTACCGGGGTGGACTGAAGCTTTCTTT. This codes for CASSLPGWTEAFF. J is TRBJ1-1 and V is TRBV7-3; D unresolved. From germline, CDR1 is SGHTA and CDR2 FQGTGA. The CDR3 has 13 amino acids. V was trimmed by 2 bases and J by 5 bases, leaving 9 bases between them.

The CDR3, as DNA: TGTGCCACCAGTGATCTCAGACAGGGGGCGTACGGTGAGCAGTTCTTC. Translated, it gives CATSDLRQGAYGEQFF. V and J are TRBV24-1 and TRBJ2-1; TRBD1 aligns across 10 bases. The CDR3 runs to 16 residues. Losses at the gene ends were 3 bases for V and 9 bases for J; bases not matched to a gene: 10. CDR1 and CDR2 from the germline V gene are KGHDR and SFDVKD.

The chain joins TRBV2 to TRBJ1-4; 9 positions match TRBD1. Losses at the gene ends were 6 bases for V and 2 bases for J; bases not matched to a gene: 4. The CDR3 has 15 residues. The V gene's germline CDR1 is SNHLY and CDR2 FYNNEI. The CDR3 protein is CASRQGAATNEKLFF. The CDR3 DNA sequence: TGTGCCAGCAGACAGGGGGCGGCTACTAATGAAAAACTGTTTTTT. The full variable domain, in which reference TRBV2 and TRBJ1-4 provide the parts outside the CDR3, is EPEVTQTPSHQVTQMGQEVILRCVPISNHLYFYWYRQILGQKVEFLVSFYNNEISEKSEIFDDQFSVERPDGSNFTLKIRSTKLEDSAMYFCASRQGAATNEKLFFGSGTQLSVL.

This chain links TRBV4-2 with TRBJ1-6, with D unclear. The CDR3 is made up of 16 amino acids. Germline-derived CDR1 and CDR2 are LGHNA and YNFKEQ. Between the trimmed V and J ends, which lost 0 bases and 6 bases, there was a span of 12 bases. This CDR3 is CASSQDKSVFNSPLHF. CDR3 bases: TGTGCCAGCAGCCAAGACAAGTCGGTCTTTAATTCACCCCTCCACTTT.

The rearrangement uses TRBV18 and TRBJ1-2, with TRBD1 matching over 12 bases. J lost 2 bases, V lost 3 bases, and 7 bases had no gene match. The CDR3 sequence is 17 residues long. Germline loops: CDR1 KGHSH, CDR2 LQKENI. The CDR3 sequence: CASSPRPGTGGNYGYTF. The CDR3 DNA reads TGTGCCAGCTCACCGCGGCCTGGGACAGGGGGCAACTATGGCTACACCTTC.

V usage is TRBV4-1 and J usage is TRBJ2-5; 7 bases are a match to TRBD1. The germline gives CDR1 MGHRA, CDR2 YSYEKL. The CDR3 sequence is 16 residues long. Trimming removed 2 bases from V and 4 bases from J; junction bases left unmatched: 10. For the CDR3, the DNA is TGCGCCAGCAGCCAACAGACAGGGCAGTCCGGAGAGACCCAGTACTTC. Its protein product is CASSQQTGQSGETQYF.

The CDR3 DNA sequence: TGTGCCAGCAGCTTGCGGACTAGCGGGAGATACATTACCAAAGAGACCCAGTACTTC. It encodes CASSLRTSGRYITKETQYF. The V call is TRBV7-2, the J call TRBJ2-5; 13 bases are shared with TRBD2. CDR1 is SGHTA and CDR2 is FQGNSA in the germline V gene. After removal of 3 bases from V and 3 bases from J, the junction contained 13 bases not matched to a gene. The CDR3 spans 19 residues.

The rearrangement joins TRBV11-3 to TRBJ2-3; 12 nucleotides line up with TRBD2. There are 16 residues in the CDR3. J was trimmed by 5 bases and V by 5 bases; bases with no gene match: 8. The germline gives CDR1 SGHNT, CDR2 YENEEA. CDR3 in amino acids: CASSKRLAGAVDTQYF. The CDR3 DNA reads TGTGCCAGCAGCAAAAGACTAGCGGGGGCGGTAGATACGCAGTATTTT.

The chain uses TRBV19 and TRBJ1-1; 7 bases are a match to TRBD1. The CDR3 consists of 14 residues. J gave up 3 bases and V 4 bases, and 5 bases lay outside the gene matches. Germline lookup yields CDR1 LNHDA and CDR2 SQIVND (reference sequence). For the CDR3, the DNA is TGTGCCAGTAGTAGCGGGACAGTTCACACTGAAGCTTTCTTT. Protein: CASSSGTVHTEAFF.

The gene calls are TRBV6-2 or TRBV6-3 and TRBJ1-2; no clear D. Germline-derived CDR1 and CDR2 are MNHEY and SVGEGT. The CDR3 has 14 amino acids. V lost 0 bases and J 8 bases, leaving 13 bases between the germline ends. CDR3 nucleotides: TGTGCCAGCAGTTACTCCCCCGGGGTGGGGGGCTACACCTTC. This encodes CASSYSPGVGGYTF.

The CDR3 DNA follows: TGTGCCAGCAGTGCCCCGGGACAGGGAAACTATGGCTACACCTTC. Amino acids: CASSAPGQGNYGYTF. The chain carries TRBV27 and TRBJ1-2, with 9 bases lining up with TRBD1. Germline assignment: CDR1 MNHEY and CDR2 SMNVEV (reference sequence). V gave up 5 bases and J gave up 2 bases; unmatched junction bases: 6. This CDR3 comprises 15 residues.

The chain recombines TRBV18 with TRBJ1-3; a weak D match, TRBD1 (6 bases). V was cut by 6 bases and J by 0 bases, with 9 bases left in between. Germline values: CDR1 KGHSH, CDR2 LQKENI. This CDR3 spans 14 amino acids. The CDR3 here is CASSQQGSGNTIYF. CDR3 nucleotide sequence: TGTGCCAGCTCGCAACAGGGCTCTGGAAACACCATATATTTT.

The J gene is TRBJ2-2, the V gene TRBV4-2; 7 nucleotides agree with TRBD1. Germline V gene sequence: CDR1 LGHNA, CDR2 YNFKEQ. Trimming took 0 bases from V and 7 from J; bases not matched to a gene: 11. The CDR3 is made up of 17 amino acids. The CDR3 coding sequence is TGTGCCAGCAGCCAAGATTTGCTAGGACAGGCAATCGGGGAGCTGTTTTTT. Translating it yields CASSQDLLGQAIGELFF.

The chain has TRBV27 and TRBJ2-1; 9 bases align to TRBD2. Germline assignment: CDR1 MNHEY and CDR2 SMNVEV (reference sequence). V lost 6 bases to trimming and J lost 4 bases; unmatched junction nucleotides: 7. This CDR3 is built from 15 residues. CDR3 region: CASRGWREGYNEQFF. DNA of the CDR3: TGTGCCAGCAGAGGGTGGCGGGAGGGTTACAATGAGCAGTTCTTC.

The chain uses TRBV15 and TRBJ1-2, with D possibly being TRBD1 (6 bases). The ends were cut back, 0 bases at V and 4 bases at J, with 9 bases in the middle. The CDR3 is 14 amino acids. From germline, CDR1 is LNHNV and CDR2 YYDKDF (reference sequence). CDR3 protein: CATSREQGPYGYTF. The CDR3 region has the DNA TGTGCCACCAGCAGAGAACAGGGTCCCTATGGCTACACCTTC. Complete variable domain (other parts from reference TRBV15 and TRBJ1-2): DAMVIQNPRYQVTQFGKPVTLSCSQTLNHNVMYWYQQKSSQAPKLLFHYYDKDFNNEADTPDNFQSRRPNTSFCFLDIRSPGLGDTAMYLCATSREQGPYGYTFGSGTRLTVV.

The rearrangement links TRBV6-2 or TRBV6-3 to TRBJ1-5, with TRBD1 matching 8 bases. This CDR3 is built from 17 residues. The trim removed 5 bases at V and 1 base at J, leaving 10 bases unmatched. The germline gives CDR1 MNHEY, CDR2 SVGEGT. The CDR3 nucleotides are TGTGCCAGCAGTGTCGGGGTGGGGGACAGGAGCAATCAGCCCCAGCATTTT. It encodes CASSVGVGDRSNQPQHF.

The chain joins TRBV28 to TRBJ1-6; 7 bases are a match to TRBD1. The CDR3 runs 15 residues. From germline, CDR1 is MDHEN and CDR2 SYDVKM. V shed 4 bases and J 10 bases; nucleotides not matched to a gene: 10. Here the CDR3 reads CASSSPNRGGSPLHF. Written as DNA, the CDR3 is TGTGCCAGCAGTTCGCCCAACAGGGGCGGCTCACCCCTCCACTTT.

This chain connects TRBV4-2 to TRBJ2-3; 8 bases map to TRBD2. This CDR3 has 18 residues. The junction had 10 bases not matched to a gene; V was cut back by 0 bases and J by 2 bases. CDR1 is LGHNA, CDR2 YNFKEQ, per germline. The CDR3 DNA reads as TGTGCCAGCAGCCAAGATCCCATCGGGGGGGCTATCACAGATACGCAGTATTTT. Translated, it gives CASSQDPIGGAITDTQYF.

The CDR3 sequence: CASSLGGTYEQYF. CDR3 DNA sequence: TGTGCCAGCAGCTTAGGGGGTACGTACGAGCAGTACTTC. The chain couples TRBV5-4 to TRBJ2-7; D may be TRBD1 (6 bases). V lost 2 bases and J lost 4, with 10 bases in between. Looked up from germline, CDR1 is SGHNT and CDR2 is YYREEE (reference sequence). The CDR3 has 13 amino acids.

The V call is TRBV10-3, the J call TRBJ1-2; weak D call: TRBD1 (6 bases). The V end lost 0 bases, the J end lost 3 bases, and 8 bases lay between the germline ends. Germline CDR1 and CDR2: ENHRY and SYGVKD. The CDR3 is 14 amino acids. The CDR3 DNA sequence: TGTGCCATCAGTGAGTCGCAGGGGCACTATGGCTACACCTTC. Translating it yields CAISESQGHYGYTF.

The chain is built from TRBV11-2 and TRBJ1-3, with 8 bases aligning to TRBD1. Looked up from germline, CDR1 is SGHAT and CDR2 is FQNNGV. Germline trimming cut 3 bases from V and 1 base from J; bases unmatched to any gene: 5. This CDR3 is 16 amino acids long. For the CDR3, the DNA is TGTGCCAGCAGCTTGGGGGACAGGAGTTCTGGAAACACCATATATTTT. It codes for CASSLGDRSSGNTIYF.

A single count supports this clone. This chain connects TRBV11-3 to TRBJ2-1; TRBD1 might be the D (5 bases). Germline V CDR1 and CDR2: SGHNT, YENEEA. V was cut by 5 bases and J by 4 bases, with 15 bases left in between. CDR3 length equals 15 residues. CDR3 coding DNA: TGTGCCAGCAGCCTGCCCGGCAGGGATTACAATGAGCAGTTCTTC. Translating gives CASSLPGRDYNEQFF.

This chain joins TRBV5-1 and TRBJ2-7; 8 positions agree with TRBD2. J lost 3 bases, V lost 3 bases, and 11 bases had no gene match. Germline V gives CDR1 SGHRS, CDR2 YFSETQ. CDR3 length: 16 residues. The chain's CDR3 is CASSSGGLREDYEQYF. The DNA for the CDR3 is TGCGCCAGCAGCTCGGGTGGGTTGCGGGAGGACTACGAGCAGTACTTC.